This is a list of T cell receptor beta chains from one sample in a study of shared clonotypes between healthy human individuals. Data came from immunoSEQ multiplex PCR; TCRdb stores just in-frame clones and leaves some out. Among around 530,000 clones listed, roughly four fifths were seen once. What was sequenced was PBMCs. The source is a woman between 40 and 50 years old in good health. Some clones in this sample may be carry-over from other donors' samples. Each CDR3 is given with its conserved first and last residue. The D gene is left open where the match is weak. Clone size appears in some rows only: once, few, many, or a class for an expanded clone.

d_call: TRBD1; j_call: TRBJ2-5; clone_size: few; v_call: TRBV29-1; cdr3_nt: TGCAGCGTTGGGACAGGGGGACAAGAGACCCAGTACTTC; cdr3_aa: CSVGTGGQETQYF
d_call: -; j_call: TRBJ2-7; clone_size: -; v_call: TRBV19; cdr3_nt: TGTGCCAGTAGTTCCATCGACAGCACTACCTACGAGCAGTACTTC; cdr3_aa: CASSSIDSTTYEQYF
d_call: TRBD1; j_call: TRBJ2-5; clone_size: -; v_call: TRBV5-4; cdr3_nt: TGTGCCAGCAGCTCGGGACAGAAACAAGAGACCCAGTACTTC; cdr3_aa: CASSSGQKQETQYF
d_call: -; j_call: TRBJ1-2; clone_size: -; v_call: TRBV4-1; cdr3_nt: TGCGCCAGCAGCCAAGGTGCGGGGGCGATAGCTAACTATGGCTACACCTTC; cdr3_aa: CASSQGAGAIANYGYTF
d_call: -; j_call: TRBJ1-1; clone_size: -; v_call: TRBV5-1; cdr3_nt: TGCGCCAGCAGCTTGGTCGGGGGTAGGGACACTGAAGCTTTCTTT; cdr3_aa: CASSLVGGRDTEAFF
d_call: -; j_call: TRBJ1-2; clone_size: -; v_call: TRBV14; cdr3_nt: TGTGCCAGCAGCGAAAGCGAGTCTGGAAAGACCTATGGCTACACCTTC; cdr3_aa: CASSESESGKTYGYTF
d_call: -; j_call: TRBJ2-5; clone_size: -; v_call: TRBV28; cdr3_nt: TGTGCCAGCAGTACAAGATTACAAGAGACCCAGTACTTC; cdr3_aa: CASSTRLQETQYF
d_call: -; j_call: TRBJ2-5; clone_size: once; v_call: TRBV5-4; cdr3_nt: TGTGCCAGCAGCTCCCCACAGGGACCGGGGCAAGAGACCCAGTACTTC; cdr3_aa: CASSSPQGPGQETQYF
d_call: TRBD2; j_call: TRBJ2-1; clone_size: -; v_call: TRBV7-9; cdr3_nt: TGTGCCAGCAGCCAAGATAGCGGGAGTCATAATGAGCAGTTCTTC; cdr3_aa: CASSQDSGSHNEQFF
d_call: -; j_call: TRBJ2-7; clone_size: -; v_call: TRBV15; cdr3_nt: TGTGCCACCAGCAGAGTGAGCGGTTTTTTCTCTTCTCTCAAAACGACCTACGAGCAGTACTTC; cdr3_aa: CATSRVSGFFSSLKTTYEQYF
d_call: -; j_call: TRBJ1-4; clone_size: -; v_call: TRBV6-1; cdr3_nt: TGTGCCAGCAGTGAGAAGGGGATCGAAAAACTGTTTTTT; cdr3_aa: CASSEKGIEKLFF
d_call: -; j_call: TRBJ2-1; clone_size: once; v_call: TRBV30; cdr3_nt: TGTGCCTGGAAAGTACGGCTAGCAGCCTACAATGAGCAGTTCTTC; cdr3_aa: CAWKVRLAAYNEQFF
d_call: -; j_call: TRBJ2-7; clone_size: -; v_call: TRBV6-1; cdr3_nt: TGTGCCAGCAGTGTCGTAGGCGAGCAGTACTTC; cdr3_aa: CASSVVGEQYF
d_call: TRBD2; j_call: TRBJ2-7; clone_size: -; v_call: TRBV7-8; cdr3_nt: TGTGCCAGCAAGGGGCTAGCGGACTACGAGCAGTACTTC; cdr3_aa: CASKGLADYEQYF
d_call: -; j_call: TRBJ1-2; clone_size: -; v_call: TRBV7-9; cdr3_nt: TGTGCCAGCAGCCCTACGACAGATGGTGGCTACACCTTC; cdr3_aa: CASSPTTDGGYTF
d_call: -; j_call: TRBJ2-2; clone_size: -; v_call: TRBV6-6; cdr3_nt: TGTGCCAGCAGTTACGTTGGCACCGGGGAGCTGTTTTTT; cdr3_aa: CASSYVGTGELFF
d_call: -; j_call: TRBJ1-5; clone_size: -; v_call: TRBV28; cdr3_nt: TGTGCCAGCAGTTTAGGGCCTTATCAGCCCCAGCATTTT; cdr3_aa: CASSLGPYQPQHF
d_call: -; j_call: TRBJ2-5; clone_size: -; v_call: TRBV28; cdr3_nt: TGTGCCAGCATGGAACAGGGGCGGGAGGAGACCCAGTACTTC; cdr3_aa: CASMEQGREETQYF
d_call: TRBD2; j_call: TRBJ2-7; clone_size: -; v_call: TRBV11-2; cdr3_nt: TGTGCCAGCAGCTTAGGCGGGAGGGCCTACGAGCAGTACTTC; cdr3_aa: CASSLGGRAYEQYF
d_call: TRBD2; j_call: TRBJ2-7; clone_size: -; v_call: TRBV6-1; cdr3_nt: TGTGCCAGCAGTGAACTCCGGCGTGGGGCTAGCGGGAGGGCCGGGATGTCCTACGAGCAGTACTTC; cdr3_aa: CASSELRRGASGRAGMSYEQYF
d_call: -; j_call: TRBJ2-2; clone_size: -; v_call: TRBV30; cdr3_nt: TGTGCCTGGAGTGTTTATTCGGGCGGGGAGCTGTTTTTT; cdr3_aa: CAWSVYSGGELFF
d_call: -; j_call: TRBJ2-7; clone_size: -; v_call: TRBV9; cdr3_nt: TGTGCCAGCAGCGTAGACACGAGCAGGGGAGGCGAGCAGTACTTC; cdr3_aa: CASSVDTSRGGEQYF
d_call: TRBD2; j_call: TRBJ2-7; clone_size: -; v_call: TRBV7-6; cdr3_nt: TGTGCCAGCAGCTTAGATCCTAGCGGGAGGGATTTAAGCTCCTACGAGCAGTACTTC; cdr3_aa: CASSLDPSGRDLSSYEQYF
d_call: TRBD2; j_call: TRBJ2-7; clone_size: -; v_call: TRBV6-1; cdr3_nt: TGTGCCAGCAGTGTCCAGACTAGCGGGACGGTCGAGCAGTACTTC; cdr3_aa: CASSVQTSGTVEQYF
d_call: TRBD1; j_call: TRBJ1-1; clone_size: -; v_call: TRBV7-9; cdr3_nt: TGTGCCAGCAGCCCCAGTGGGACAGGGGATGCTTTCTTT; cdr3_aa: CASSPSGTGDAFF
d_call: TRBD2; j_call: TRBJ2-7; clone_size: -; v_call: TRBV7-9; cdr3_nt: TGTGCCAGCAGCTCGACTAGCGGGTCCTACGAGCAGTACTTC; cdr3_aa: CASSSTSGSYEQYF
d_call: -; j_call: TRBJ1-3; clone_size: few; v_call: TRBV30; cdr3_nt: TGTGCCTGGAGACCCAGGGGAGCTGGAAACACCATATATTTT; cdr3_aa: CAWRPRGAGNTIYF
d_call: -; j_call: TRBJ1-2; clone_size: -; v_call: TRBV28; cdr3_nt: TGTGCCGCCAGCCCCGCAGGGGATTTCAGGCGGCAGGGAGGATATGGCTACACCTTC; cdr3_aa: CAASPAGDFRRQGGYGYTF
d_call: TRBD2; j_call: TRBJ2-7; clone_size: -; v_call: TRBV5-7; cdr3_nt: TGTGCCAGCAGCTCGACCAGACTAGCGGACCCGCCCGAGCAGTACTTC; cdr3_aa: CASSSTRLADPPEQYF
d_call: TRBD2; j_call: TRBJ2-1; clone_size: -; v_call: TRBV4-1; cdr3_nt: TGCGCCAGCAGCCAAGATGGTAGCGGGAGGGCAAAGGAGCAGTTCTTC; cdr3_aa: CASSQDGSGRAKEQFF
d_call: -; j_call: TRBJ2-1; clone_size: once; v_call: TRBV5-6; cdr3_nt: TGTGCCAGCAGCTTGGGGTCCAACTCCTACAATGAGCAGTTCTTC; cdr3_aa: CASSLGSNSYNEQFF
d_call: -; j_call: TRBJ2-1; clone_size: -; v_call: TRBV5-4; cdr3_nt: TGTGCCAGCAGCTCGGAGAGCTCCTACAATGAGCAGTTCTTC; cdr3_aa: CASSSESSYNEQFF
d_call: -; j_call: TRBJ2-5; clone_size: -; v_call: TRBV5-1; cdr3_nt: TGCGCCAGCAGCTTGGAGGGCAATAGGGAAGAGACCCAGTACTTC; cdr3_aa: CASSLEGNREETQYF
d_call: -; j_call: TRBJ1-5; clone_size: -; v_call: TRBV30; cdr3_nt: TGTGCCTGGAACGGTGCAGTTGGCAATCAGCCCCAGCATTTT; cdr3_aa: CAWNGAVGNQPQHF
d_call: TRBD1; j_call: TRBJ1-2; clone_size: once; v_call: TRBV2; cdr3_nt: TGTGCCAGCAGGGCCGGGACAGCTTTTAACTATGGCTACACCTTC; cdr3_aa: CASRAGTAFNYGYTF
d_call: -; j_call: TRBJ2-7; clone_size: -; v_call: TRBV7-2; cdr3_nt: TGTGCCAGCAGCTCGAACCCTAACACCGAGCAGTACTTC; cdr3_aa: CASSSNPNTEQYF
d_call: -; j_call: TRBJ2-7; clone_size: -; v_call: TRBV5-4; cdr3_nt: TGTGCCAGCAGCTTGGGCGGGGCGGATTCCTACGAGCAGTACTTC; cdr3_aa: CASSLGGADSYEQYF
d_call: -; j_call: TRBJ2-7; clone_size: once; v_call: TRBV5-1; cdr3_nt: TGCGCCAGCAGCGCCCGGGACGGGGGCCCCTACGAGCAGTACTTC; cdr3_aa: CASSARDGGPYEQYF
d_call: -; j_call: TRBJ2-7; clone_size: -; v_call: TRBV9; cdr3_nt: TGTGCCAGCAGCGCTCAACAGGGTCGGGAGCAGTACTTC; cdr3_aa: CASSAQQGREQYF
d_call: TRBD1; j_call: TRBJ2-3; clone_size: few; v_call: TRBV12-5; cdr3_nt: TGTGCTAGTGGTTCCGGGACAGTCACAGATACGCAGTATTTT; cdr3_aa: CASGSGTVTDTQYF
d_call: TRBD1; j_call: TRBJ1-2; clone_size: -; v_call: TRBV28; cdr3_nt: TGTGCCAGCAGGACTGGGACAGCTCAGCCTTCCGGCTACACCTTC; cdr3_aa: CASRTGTAQPSGYTF
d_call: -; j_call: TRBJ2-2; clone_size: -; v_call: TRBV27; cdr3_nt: TGTGCCAGCAGTTTATGGGCACCGGACACCGGGGAGCTGTTTTTT; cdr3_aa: CASSLWAPDTGELFF
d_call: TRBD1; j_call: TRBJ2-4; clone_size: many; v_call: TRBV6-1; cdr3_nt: TGTGCCAGCACCTCCGGACAGGTGTCCAAAAACATTCAGTACTTC; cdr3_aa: CASTSGQVSKNIQYF
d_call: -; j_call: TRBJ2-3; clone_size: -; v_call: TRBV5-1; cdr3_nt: TGCGCCAGCAGCTTCCGGAGCCCGGATACGCAGTATTTT; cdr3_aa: CASSFRSPDTQYF
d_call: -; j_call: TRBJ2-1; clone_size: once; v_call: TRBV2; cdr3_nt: TGTGCCAGCAGGGTAACAGTCTCCTACAATGAGCAGTTCTTC; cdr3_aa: CASRVTVSYNEQFF
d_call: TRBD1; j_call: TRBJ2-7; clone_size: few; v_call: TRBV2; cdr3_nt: TGTGCCAGTACCGGGACAGTCTACGAGCAGTACTTC; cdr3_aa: CASTGTVYEQYF
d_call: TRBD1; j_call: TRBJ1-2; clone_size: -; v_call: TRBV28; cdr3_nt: TGTGCCAGCAGGGACGGGACAGAACGACCCTATGGCTACACCTTC; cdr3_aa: CASRDGTERPYGYTF